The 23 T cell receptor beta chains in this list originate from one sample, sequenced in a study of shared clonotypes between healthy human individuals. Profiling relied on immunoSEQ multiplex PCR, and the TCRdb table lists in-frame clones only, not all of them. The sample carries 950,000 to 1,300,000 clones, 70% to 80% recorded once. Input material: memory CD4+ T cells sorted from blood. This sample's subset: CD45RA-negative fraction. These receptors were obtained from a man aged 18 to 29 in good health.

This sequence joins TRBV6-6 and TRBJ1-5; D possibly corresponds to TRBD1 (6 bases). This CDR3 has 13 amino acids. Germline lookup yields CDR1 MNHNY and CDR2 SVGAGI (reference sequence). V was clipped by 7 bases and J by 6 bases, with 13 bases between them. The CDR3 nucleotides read TGTGCCAGCAAACAACAACAGGGTCAGCCCCAGCATTTT. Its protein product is CASKQQQGQPQHF.

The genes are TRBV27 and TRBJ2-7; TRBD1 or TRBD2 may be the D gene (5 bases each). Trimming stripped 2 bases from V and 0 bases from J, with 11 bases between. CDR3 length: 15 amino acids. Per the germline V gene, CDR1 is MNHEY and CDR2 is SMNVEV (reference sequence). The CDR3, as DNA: TGTGCCAGCAGTTTACAAGGGGACCTCTCCTACGAGCAGTACTTC. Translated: CASSLQGDLSYEQYF.

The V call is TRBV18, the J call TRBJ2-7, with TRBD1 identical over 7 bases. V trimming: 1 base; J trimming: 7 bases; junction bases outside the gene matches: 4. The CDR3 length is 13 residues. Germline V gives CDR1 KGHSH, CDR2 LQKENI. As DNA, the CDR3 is TGTGCCAGCTCACCACAGGGGGCGGGTGAGCAGTACTTC. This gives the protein CASSPQGAGEQYF.

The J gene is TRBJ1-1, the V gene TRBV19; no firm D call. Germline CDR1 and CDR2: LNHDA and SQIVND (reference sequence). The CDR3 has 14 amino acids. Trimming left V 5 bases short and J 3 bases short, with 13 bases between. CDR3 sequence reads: CASSRRASDTEAFF. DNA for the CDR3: TGTGCCAGTAGTCGACGTGCGTCGGACACTGAAGCTTTCTTT.

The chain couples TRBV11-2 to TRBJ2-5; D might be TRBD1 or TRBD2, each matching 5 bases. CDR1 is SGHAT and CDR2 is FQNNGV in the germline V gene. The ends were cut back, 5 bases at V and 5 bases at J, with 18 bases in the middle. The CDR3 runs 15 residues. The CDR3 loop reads CASSPARGVWETQYF. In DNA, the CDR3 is TGTGCCAGCAGCCCAGCGAGAGGGGTTTGGGAGACCCAGTACTTC. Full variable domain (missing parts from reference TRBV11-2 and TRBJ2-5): EAGVAQSPRYKIIEKRQSVAFWCNPISGHATLYWYQQILGQGPKLLIQFQNNGVVDDSQLPKDRFSAERLKGVDSTLKIQPAKLEDSAVYLCASSPARGVWETQYFGPGTRLLVL.

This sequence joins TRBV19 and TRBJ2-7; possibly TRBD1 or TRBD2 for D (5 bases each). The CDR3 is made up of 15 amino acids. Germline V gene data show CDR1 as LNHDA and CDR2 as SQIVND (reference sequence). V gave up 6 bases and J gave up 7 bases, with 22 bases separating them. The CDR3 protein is CASSPTGQRSGEQYF. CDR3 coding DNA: TGTGCCAGTAGCCCCACGGGGCAGCGGTCAGGAGAGCAGTACTTC.

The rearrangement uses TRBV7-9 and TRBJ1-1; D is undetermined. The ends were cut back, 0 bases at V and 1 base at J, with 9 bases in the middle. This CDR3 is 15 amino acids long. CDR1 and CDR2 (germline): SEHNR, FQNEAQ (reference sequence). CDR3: CASSLAGSRNTEAFF. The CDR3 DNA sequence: TGTGCCAGCAGCTTAGCGGGGTCAAGGAACACTGAAGCTTTCTTT.

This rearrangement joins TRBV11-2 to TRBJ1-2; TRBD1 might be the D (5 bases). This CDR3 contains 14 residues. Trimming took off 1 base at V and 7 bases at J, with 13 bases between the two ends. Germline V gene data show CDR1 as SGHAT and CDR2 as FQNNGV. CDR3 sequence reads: CASSLGMGGGGYTF. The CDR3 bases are TGTGCCAGCAGCTTAGGGATGGGCGGGGGTGGCTACACCTTC.

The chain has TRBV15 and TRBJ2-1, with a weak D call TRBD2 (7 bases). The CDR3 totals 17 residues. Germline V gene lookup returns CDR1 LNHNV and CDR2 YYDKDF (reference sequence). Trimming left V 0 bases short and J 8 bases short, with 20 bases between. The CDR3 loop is CATSRDSPGGLIDEQFF. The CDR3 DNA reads TGTGCCACCAGCAGAGATTCCCCGGGGGGCCTAATTGATGAGCAGTTCTTC.

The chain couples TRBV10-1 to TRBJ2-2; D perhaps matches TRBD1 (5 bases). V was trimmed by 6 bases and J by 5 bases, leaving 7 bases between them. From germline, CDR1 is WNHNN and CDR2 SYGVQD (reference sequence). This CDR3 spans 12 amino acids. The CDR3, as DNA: TGCGCCAGCAGCGGACATACCGGGGAGCTGTTTTTT. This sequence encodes CASSGHTGELFF.

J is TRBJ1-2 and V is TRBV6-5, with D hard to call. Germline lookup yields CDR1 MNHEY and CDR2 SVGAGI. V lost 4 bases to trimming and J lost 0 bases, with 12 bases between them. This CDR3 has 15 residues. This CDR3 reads CASSSRNRANYGYTF. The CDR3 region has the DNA TGTGCCAGCAGTTCCCGAAACAGAGCTAACTATGGCTACACCTTC.

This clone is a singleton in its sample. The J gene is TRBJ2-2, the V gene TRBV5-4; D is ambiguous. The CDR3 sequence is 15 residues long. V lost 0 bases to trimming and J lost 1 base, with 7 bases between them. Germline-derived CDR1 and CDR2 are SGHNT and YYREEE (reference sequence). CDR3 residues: CASSLVSLNTGELFF. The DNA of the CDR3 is TGTGCCAGCAGCTTGGTCTCATTGAACACCGGGGAGCTGTTTTTT.

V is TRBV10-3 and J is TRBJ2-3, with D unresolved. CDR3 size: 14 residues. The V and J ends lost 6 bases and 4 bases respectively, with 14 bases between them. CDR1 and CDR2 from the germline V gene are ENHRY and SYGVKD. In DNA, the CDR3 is TGTGCCATCAGGGGAACCCTCGCCCCAGATACGCAGTATTTT. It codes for CAIRGTLAPDTQYF.

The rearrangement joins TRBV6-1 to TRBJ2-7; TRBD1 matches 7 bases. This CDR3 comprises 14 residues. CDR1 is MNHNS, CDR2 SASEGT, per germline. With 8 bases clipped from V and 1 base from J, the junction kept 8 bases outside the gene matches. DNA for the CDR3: TGTGCCAGCTTGGACAGGCTTCTTTCCTACGAGCAGTACTTC. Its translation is CASLDRLLSYEQYF.

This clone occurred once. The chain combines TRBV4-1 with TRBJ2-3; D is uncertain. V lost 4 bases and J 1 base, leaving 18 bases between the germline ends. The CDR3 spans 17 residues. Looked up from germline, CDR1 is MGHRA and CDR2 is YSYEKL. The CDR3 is CASSLGNGPPGTDTQYF. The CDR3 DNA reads TGCGCCAGCAGCCTAGGAAACGGGCCACCCGGCACAGATACGCAGTATTTT.

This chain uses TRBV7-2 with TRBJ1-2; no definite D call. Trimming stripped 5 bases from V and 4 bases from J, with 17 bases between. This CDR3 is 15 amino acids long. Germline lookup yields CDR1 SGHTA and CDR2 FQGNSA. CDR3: CASSPTTSLSYGYTF. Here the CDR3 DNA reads TGTGCCAGCAGCCCTACTACGAGCCTCAGCTATGGCTACACCTTC.

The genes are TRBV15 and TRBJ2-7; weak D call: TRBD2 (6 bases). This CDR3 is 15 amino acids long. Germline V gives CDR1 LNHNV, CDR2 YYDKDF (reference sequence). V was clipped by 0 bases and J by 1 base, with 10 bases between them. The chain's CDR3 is CATSRETSFSYEQYF. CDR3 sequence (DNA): TGTGCCACCAGCAGAGAGACTAGTTTTTCCTACGAGCAGTACTTC.

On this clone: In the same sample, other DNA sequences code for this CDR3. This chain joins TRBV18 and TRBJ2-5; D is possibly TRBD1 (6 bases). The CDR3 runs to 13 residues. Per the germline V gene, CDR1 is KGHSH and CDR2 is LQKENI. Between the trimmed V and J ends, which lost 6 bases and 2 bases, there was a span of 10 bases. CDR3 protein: CASSPGQQETQYF. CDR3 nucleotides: TGTGCCAGCTCCCCTGGACAGCAAGAGACCCAGTACTTC.

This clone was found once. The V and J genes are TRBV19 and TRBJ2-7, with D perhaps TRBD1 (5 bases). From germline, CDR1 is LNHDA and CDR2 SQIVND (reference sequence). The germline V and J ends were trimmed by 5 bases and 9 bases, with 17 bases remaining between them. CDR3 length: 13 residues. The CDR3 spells CASSPLWEGAQYF. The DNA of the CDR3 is TGTGCCAGTAGTCCCCTCTGGGAAGGGGCGCAGTACTTC.

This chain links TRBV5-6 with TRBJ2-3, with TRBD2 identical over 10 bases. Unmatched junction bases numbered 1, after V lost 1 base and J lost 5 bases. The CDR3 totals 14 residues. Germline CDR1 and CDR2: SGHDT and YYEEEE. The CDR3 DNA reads TGTGCCAGCAGCTTGCAGCGGGGGGGAGATACGCAGTATTTT. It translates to CASSLQRGGDTQYF.

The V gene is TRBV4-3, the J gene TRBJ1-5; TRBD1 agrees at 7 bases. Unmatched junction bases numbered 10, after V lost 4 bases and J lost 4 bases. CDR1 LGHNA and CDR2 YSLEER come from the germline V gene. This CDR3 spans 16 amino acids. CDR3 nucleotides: TGCGCCAGCAGCCCACAATCCGGGACAGAGAATCAGCCCCAGCATTTT. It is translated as CASSPQSGTENQPQHF.

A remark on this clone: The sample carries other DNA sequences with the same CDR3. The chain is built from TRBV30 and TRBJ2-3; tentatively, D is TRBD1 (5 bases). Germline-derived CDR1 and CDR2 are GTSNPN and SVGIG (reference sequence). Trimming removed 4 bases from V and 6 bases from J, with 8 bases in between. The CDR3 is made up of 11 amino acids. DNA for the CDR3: TGTGCCTGGACAGGGCGGGATACGCAGTATTTT. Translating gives CAWTGRDTQYF.

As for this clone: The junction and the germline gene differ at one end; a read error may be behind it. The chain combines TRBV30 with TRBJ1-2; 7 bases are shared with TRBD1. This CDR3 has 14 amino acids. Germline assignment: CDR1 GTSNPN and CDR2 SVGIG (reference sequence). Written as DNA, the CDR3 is TGTGCCTGGAGGTATACGACAGGGAACTATGGCTGCACCTTC. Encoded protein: CAWRYTTGNYGCTF. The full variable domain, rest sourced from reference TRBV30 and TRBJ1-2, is SQTIHQWPATLVQPVGSPLSLECTVEGTSNPNLYWYRQAAGRGLQLLFYSVGIGQISSEVPQNLSASRPQDRQFILSSKKLLLSDSGFYLCAWRYTTGNYGCTFGSGTRLTVV.